Below, 21 T cell receptor beta chains from the same sample are listed, as sequenced in a study of shared clonotypes between healthy human individuals. Data came from immunoSEQ multiplex PCR; TCRdb stores just in-frame clones and leaves some out. The sample consists of 2 million to 2.5 million clones, 80% to 95% of them appearing once. The material sequenced was naive CD4+ T cells from PBMCs. The sample's subset: CD45RA+ positively selected. The source of these receptors is a man younger than 30 in good health. Some clones in this sample may be carry-over from other donors' samples.

This clone showed up just once. The gene calls are TRBV2 and TRBJ2-5; 15 bases are shared with TRBD2. The V gene's germline CDR1 is SNHLY and CDR2 FYNNEI. Unmatched junction bases numbered 7, after V lost 6 bases and J lost 5 bases. The CDR3 is made up of 16 amino acids. CDR3 residues: CASSQGLAGGAETQYF. The CDR3 nucleotides are TGTGCCAGCAGCCAAGGACTAGCGGGAGGGGCGGAGACCCAGTACTTC.

Of note for this clone: At the DNA level, this CDR3 is encoded by other sequences in the same sample as well. The rearrangement joins TRBV18 to TRBJ2-3, with 8 bases lining up with TRBD2. The J segment lost 3 bases and the V segment lost 2 bases, leaving 1 base of the junction unmatched. The CDR3 is 14 amino acids. Looked up from germline, CDR1 is KGHSH and CDR2 is LQKENI. The chain's CDR3 is CASSPSGGTDTQYF. Written as DNA, the CDR3 is TGTGCCAGCTCACCATCGGGGGGGACAGATACGCAGTATTTT.

The chain couples TRBV25-1 to TRBJ2-1; TRBD2 matches at 11 bases. Germline CDR1 MGHDK, CDR2 SYGVNS. The CDR3 length is 17 residues. Unmatched junction bases numbered 4, after V lost 2 bases and J lost 1 base. The CDR3 region is CASSEASGRTSYNEQFF. CDR3 DNA sequence: TGTGCCAGCAGTGAAGCTAGCGGGAGGACTTCCTACAATGAGCAGTTCTTC.

With regard to this clone: Additional DNA sequences in this sample encode the identical CDR3. The chain is built from TRBV6-5 and TRBJ1-4; D is unresolved. Trimming left V 6 bases short and J 3 bases short, with 8 bases between. The CDR3 consists of 13 residues. Germline V gene sequence: CDR1 MNHEY, CDR2 SVGAGI. CDR3 loop: CASSRGPNEKLFF. DNA of the CDR3: TGTGCCAGCAGCCGAGGACCTAATGAAAAACTGTTTTTT.

As concerns this clone: This sample also contains other DNA sequences that code for the same CDR3. The CDR3 nucleotides are TGTGCTAGTGGGTCTAGCGGAAGGGGGAATGAGCAGTTCTTC. Residues: CASGSSGRGNEQFF. The rearrangement links TRBV12-5 to TRBJ2-1; D may be TRBD2 (7 bases). This CDR3 is built from 14 residues. CDR1 and CDR2 (germline): LGHNT, FRNRAP. V dropped 6 bases and J dropped 7 bases, with 16 bases sitting between them.

In this sample, this clone turned up once. The genes are TRBV4-3 and TRBJ2-7; 10 nucleotides line up with TRBD2. Germline V lookup: CDR1 LGHNA, CDR2 YSLEER. V lost 2 bases, J lost 5 bases, and 9 bases stayed unmatched. The CDR3 is 16 amino acids. The CDR3 DNA reads TGCGCCAGCAGCCAACAGGGGCTAGCGGGAGATCACGAGCAGTACTTC. Its translation: CASSQQGLAGDHEQYF.

The chain employs TRBV9 and TRBJ2-7, with 7 bases that match TRBD1. Germline CDR1 SGDLS, CDR2 YYNGEE. The CDR3 contains 14 residues. V was clipped by 0 bases and J by 3 bases; unmatched bases: 3. The CDR3 nucleotides are TGTGCCAGCAGCGTAGCTCGACAGGGCTACGAGCAGTACTTC. Encoded protein: CASSVARQGYEQYF. Full variable domain (remainder filled in from reference TRBV9 and TRBJ2-7): DSGVTQTPKHLITATGQRVTLRCSPRSGDLSVYWYQQSLDQGLQFLIQYYNGEERAKGNILERFSAQQFPDLHSELNLSSLELGDSALYFCASSVARQGYEQYFGPGTRLTVT.

The chain employs TRBV18 and TRBJ2-7; a possible D gene is TRBD1 (6 bases). Germline values: CDR1 KGHSH, CDR2 LQKENI. The CDR3 sequence is 14 residues long. V was shortened by 2 bases and J by 4 bases, with 12 bases between the two germline ends. CDR3: CASSPNRVGYEQYF. The CDR3 nucleotides are TGTGCCAGCTCACCAAACAGGGTTGGGTACGAGCAGTACTTC.

The count of this clone is one. The chain combines TRBV9 with TRBJ1-2; D may be TRBD1 (5 bases). In germline, CDR1 is SGDLS, CDR2 YYNGEE. V lost 6 bases, J lost 8 bases, and 26 bases lay in between. The length of the CDR3 is 16 residues. The CDR3 here is CASTGRAAAPGRGYTF. In DNA form, the CDR3 reads TGTGCCAGCACGGGCAGAGCAGCAGCGCCGGGGCGAGGCTACACCTTC.

The chain couples TRBV19 to TRBJ2-7; tentatively, D is TRBD1 (5 bases). The V end lost 7 bases, the J end lost 2 bases, and 12 bases lay between the germline ends. The germline CDR1 and CDR2 sequences are LNHDA and SQIVND (reference sequence). This CDR3 has 13 amino acids. CDR3 sequence reads: CASTSQGTYEQYF. Written as DNA, the CDR3 is TGTGCCAGTACCTCCCAGGGCACCTACGAGCAGTACTTC. Variable domain in full (rest from reference TRBV19 and TRBJ2-7): DGGITQSPKYLFRKEGQNVTLSCEQNLNHDAMYWYRQDPGQGLRLIYYSQIVNDFQKGDIAEGYSVSREKKESFPLTVTSAQKNPTAFYLCASTSQGTYEQYFGPGTRLTVT.

The CDR3 here is CAWSALFAPGSNTEAFF. In DNA form, the CDR3 reads TGTGCCTGGAGTGCCCTTTTCGCTCCGGGGTCGAACACTGAAGCTTTCTTT. This sequence joins TRBV30 and TRBJ1-1; D ambiguous. The CDR3 runs to 17 residues. V gave up 1 base and J gave up 1 base, with 19 bases separating them. Germline values: CDR1 GTSNPN, CDR2 SVGIG (reference sequence).

The rearrangement joins TRBV2 to TRBJ1-5; 7 bases are shared with TRBD1. Losses at the gene ends were 6 bases for V and 6 bases for J; bases not matched to a gene: 11. This CDR3 region has 15 residues. Germline CDR1 and CDR2: SNHLY and FYNNEI. The CDR3 here is CASRLTGRGSQPQHF. CDR3 coding DNA: TGTGCCAGCAGATTGACAGGGAGGGGAAGTCAGCCCCAGCATTTT.

V usage is TRBV5-1 and J usage is TRBJ2-5; no clear D gene. Trimming took 1 base from V and 1 from J, leaving 8 bases between them. This CDR3 has 14 amino acids. The germline CDR1 and CDR2 sequences are SGHRS and YFSETQ. This CDR3 is CASSLKAAQETQYF. The CDR3 nucleotides are TGCGCCAGCAGCTTGAAGGCGGCCCAAGAGACCCAGTACTTC.

The rearrangement joins TRBV29-1 to TRBJ1-4; 8 bases line up with TRBD1. The CDR3 is 14 amino acids. V lost 7 bases and J lost 4; bases outside the gene matches: 8. The germline CDR1 and CDR2 sequences are SQVTM and ANQGSEA. CDR3 sequence reads: CSANLDRVNEKLFF. CDR3 DNA: TGCAGCGCGAACCTGGACAGGGTTAATGAAAAACTGTTTTTT.

The gene calls are TRBV9 and TRBJ1-1; D is unclear. The V end lost 0 bases, the J end lost 3 bases, and 12 bases lay between the germline ends. The length of the CDR3 is 15 residues. The germline gives CDR1 SGDLS, CDR2 YYNGEE. The CDR3, as DNA: TGTGCCAGCAGCGTAGGTCCTCGCTGGGACACTGAAGCTTTCTTT. Protein: CASSVGPRWDTEAFF.

The rearrangement joins TRBV25-1 to TRBJ1-3; TRBD1 is a possible D gene (5 bases). Germline CDR1 reads MGHDK; CDR2 reads SYGVNS. V was cut by 6 bases and J by 1 base, with 16 bases left in between. The CDR3 sequence is 16 residues long. The CDR3 nucleotides read TGTGCCAGCAGAGGTCAAGGAGGGGTGTCTGGAAACACCATATATTTT. Its protein product is CASRGQGGVSGNTIYF.

The table lists this clone with a count of one. The gene calls are TRBV10-2 and TRBJ2-7; 8 bases are shared with TRBD1. V was pared by 4 bases and J by 5 bases, with 10 bases of the junction left unmatched. The V gene's germline CDR1 is WSHSY and CDR2 SAAADI. The CDR3 is made up of 15 amino acids. DNA of the CDR3: TGCGCCAGCAGTGGAGTGAGACAGGGGAGCCACGAGCAGTACTTC. It encodes CASSGVRQGSHEQYF.

The chain employs TRBV28 and TRBJ2-7; 7 bases fit TRBD2. The CDR3 consists of 16 residues. CDR1 and CDR2 from the germline V gene are MDHEN and SYDVKM. J lost 4 bases, V lost 6 bases, and 15 bases had no gene match. DNA for the CDR3: TGTGCCAGCAGCCAAGGCTGGGCGGGAGCAGGTTACGAGCAGTACTTC. Protein product: CASSQGWAGAGYEQYF.

V is TRBV5-6 and J is TRBJ2-2, with D perhaps matching TRBD1 (6 bases). The V gene lost 3 bases and the J gene lost 0 bases, with 21 bases spanning the gap. Looked up from germline, CDR1 is SGHDT and CDR2 is YYEEEE. CDR3 length: 19 residues. The CDR3 nucleotides are TGTGCCAGCAGCTCCAATCTAATTGTCAGGGGTCCGAACACCGGGGAGCTGTTTTTT. Residues: CASSSNLIVRGPNTGELFF.

This clone was counted once. V is TRBV27 and J is TRBJ1-4; no definite D call. The length of the CDR3 is 15 residues. Germline loops: CDR1 MNHEY, CDR2 SMNVEV (reference sequence). Between the trimmed V and J ends, which lost 3 bases and 7 bases, there was a span of 15 bases. CDR3: CASSFHGTGVEKLFF. The CDR3 DNA reads as TGTGCCAGCAGTTTCCACGGAACCGGAGTTGAAAAACTGTTTTTT.

The chain couples TRBV4-1 to TRBJ2-7; possibly TRBD2 for D (5 bases). The length of the CDR3 is 16 residues. Germline CDR1 reads MGHRA; CDR2 reads YSYEKL. Trimming shortened V by 0 bases and J by 8 bases, and 20 bases separated the two germline ends. The CDR3 DNA is TGCGCCAGCAGCCAAGATCCGGTAGTTTTGAGCGGAAAGCAGTACTTC. It specifies CASSQDPVVLSGKQYF.